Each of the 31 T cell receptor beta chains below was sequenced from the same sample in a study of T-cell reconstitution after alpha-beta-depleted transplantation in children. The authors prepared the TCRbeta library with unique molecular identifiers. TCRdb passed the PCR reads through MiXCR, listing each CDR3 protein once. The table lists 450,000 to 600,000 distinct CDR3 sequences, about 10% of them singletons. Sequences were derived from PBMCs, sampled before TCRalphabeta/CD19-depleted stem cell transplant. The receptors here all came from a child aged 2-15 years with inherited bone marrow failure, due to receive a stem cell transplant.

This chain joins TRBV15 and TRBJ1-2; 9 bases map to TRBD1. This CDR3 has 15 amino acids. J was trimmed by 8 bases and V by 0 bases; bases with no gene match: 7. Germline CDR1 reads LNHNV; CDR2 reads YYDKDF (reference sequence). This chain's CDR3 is CATSRDHRTGDGYTF. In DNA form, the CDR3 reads TGTGCCACCAGCAGAGATCACAGGACAGGGGACGGCTACACCTTC.

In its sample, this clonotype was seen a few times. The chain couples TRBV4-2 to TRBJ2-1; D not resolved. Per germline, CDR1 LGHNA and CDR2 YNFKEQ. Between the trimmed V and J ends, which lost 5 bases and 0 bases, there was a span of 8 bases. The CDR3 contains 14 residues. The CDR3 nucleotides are TGTGCCAGCAGCAAGACTGTCTCCTACAATGAGCAGTTCTTC. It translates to CASSKTVSYNEQFF.

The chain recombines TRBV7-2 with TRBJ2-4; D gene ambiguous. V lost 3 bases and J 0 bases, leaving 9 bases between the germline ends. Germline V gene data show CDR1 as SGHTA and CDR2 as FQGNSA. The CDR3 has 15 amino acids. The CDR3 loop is CASSFSSLAKNIQYF. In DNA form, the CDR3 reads TGTGCCAGCAGCTTTAGCTCCCTAGCCAAAAACATTCAGTACTTC.

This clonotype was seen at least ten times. The CDR3 here is CASSLRRWRGGGANVLTF. CDR3 in DNA: TGTGCCAGCAGCTTACGACGGTGGCGGGGGGGTGGGGCCAACGTCCTGACTTTC. The chain has TRBV11-3 and TRBJ2-6; 9 bases are a match to TRBD2. Trimming at V came to 2 bases and at J to 3 bases, leaving 8 bases not matched to a gene. The CDR3 is made up of 18 amino acids. CDR1 and CDR2 (germline): SGHNT, YENEEA.

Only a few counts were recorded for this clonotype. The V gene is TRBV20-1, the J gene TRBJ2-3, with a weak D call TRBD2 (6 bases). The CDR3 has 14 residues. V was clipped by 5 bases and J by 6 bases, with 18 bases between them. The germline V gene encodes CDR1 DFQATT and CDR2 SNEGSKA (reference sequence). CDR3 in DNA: TGCAGTGCTGGCCCCCTTAGCGGAGTTGATACGCAGTATTTT. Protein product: CSAGPLSGVDTQYF.

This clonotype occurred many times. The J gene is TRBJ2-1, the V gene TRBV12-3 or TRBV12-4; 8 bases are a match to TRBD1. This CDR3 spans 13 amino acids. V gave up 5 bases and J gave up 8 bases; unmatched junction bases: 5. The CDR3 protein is CASSPTGVDEQFF. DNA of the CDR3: TGTGCCAGCAGTCCGACAGGGGTGGATGAGCAGTTCTTC.

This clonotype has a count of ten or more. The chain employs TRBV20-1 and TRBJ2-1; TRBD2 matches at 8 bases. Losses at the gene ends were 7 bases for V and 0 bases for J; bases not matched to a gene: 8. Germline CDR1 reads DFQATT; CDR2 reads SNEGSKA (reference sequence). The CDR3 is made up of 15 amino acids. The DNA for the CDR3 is TGCAGTGTTGCAGAGCGGGAGACCTCCTACAATGAGCAGTTCTTC. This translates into CSVAERETSYNEQFF.

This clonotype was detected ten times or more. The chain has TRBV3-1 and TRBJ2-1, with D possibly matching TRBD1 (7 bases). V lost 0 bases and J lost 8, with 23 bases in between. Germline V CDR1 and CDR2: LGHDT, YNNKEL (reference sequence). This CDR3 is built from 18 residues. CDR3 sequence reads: CASSQDWPEGAIVHEQFF. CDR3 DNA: TGTGCCAGCAGCCAAGATTGGCCGGAGGGGGCAATAGTCCATGAGCAGTTCTTC.

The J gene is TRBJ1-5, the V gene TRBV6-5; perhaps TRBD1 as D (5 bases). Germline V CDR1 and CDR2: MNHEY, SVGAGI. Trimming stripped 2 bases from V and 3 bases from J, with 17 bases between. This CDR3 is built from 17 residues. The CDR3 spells CASSYATGQGTNQPQHF. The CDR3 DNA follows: TGTGCCAGCAGTTACGCGACTGGTCAGGGTACCAATCAGCCCCAGCATTTT.

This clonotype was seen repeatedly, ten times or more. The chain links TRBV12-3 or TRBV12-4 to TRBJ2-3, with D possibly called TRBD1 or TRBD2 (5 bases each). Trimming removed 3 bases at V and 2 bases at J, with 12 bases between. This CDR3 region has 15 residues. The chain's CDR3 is CASSFYEGSTDTQYF. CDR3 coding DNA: TGTGCCAGCAGTTTTTATGAGGGGTCCACAGATACGCAGTATTTT.

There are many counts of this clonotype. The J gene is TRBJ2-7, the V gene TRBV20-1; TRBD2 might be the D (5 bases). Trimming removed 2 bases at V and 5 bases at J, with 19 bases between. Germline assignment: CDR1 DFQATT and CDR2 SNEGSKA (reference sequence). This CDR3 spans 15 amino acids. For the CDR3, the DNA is TGCAGTGCTAGATGGCGCGGGCGTCGGTTGGACGAGCAGTACTTC. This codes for CSARWRGRRLDEQYF.

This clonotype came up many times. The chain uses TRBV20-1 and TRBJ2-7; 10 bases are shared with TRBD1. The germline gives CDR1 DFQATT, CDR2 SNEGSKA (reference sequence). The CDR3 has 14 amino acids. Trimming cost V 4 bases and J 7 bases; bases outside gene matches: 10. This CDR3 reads CSATTGTGVHEQYF. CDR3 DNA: TGCAGTGCTACGACCGGGACAGGGGTTCATGAGCAGTACTTC.

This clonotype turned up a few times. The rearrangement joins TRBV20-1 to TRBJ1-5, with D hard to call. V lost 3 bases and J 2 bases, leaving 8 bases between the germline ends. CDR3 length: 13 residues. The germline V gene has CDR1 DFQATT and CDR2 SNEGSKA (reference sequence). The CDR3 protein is CSARGSGNQPQHF. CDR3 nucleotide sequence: TGCAGTGCTAGGGGAAGTGGCAATCAGCCCCAGCATTTT.

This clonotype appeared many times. The CDR3 protein is CASSYSSAAYEQYF. DNA of the CDR3: TGTGCCAGCAGTTACTCCTCGGCAGCCTACGAGCAGTACTTC. This chain links TRBV6-5 with TRBJ2-7; D not certain. The V end lost 0 bases, the J end lost 2 bases, and 8 bases lay between the germline ends. The V gene's germline CDR1 is MNHEY and CDR2 SVGAGI. The CDR3 has 14 amino acids.

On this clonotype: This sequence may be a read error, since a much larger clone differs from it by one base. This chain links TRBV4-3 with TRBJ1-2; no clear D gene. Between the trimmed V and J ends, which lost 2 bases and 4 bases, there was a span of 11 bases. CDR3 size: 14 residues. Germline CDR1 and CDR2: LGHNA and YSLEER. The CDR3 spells CASSQQFGVYGYTF. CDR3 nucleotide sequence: TGCGCCAGCAGCCAACAGTTCGGGGTCTATGGCTACACCTTC.

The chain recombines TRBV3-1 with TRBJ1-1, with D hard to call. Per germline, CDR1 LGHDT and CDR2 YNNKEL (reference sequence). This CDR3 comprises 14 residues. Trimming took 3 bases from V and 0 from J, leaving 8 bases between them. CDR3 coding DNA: TGTGCCAGCAGCCAGCGGCAGTTGAACACTGAAGCTTTCTTT. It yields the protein CASSQRQLNTEAFF.

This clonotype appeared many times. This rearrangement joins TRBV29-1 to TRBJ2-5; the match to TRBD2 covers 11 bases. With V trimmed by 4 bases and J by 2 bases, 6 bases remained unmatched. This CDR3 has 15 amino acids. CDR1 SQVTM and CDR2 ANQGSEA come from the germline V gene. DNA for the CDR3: TGCAGCGTTGCCGCTAGCGGGGGGCCTCAAGAGACCCAGTACTTC. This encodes CSVAASGGPQETQYF.

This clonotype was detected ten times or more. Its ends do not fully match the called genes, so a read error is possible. This chain's CDR3 is CASSPSGTHTRYF. The DNA of the CDR3 is TGTGCCAGCAGCCCCTCCGGGACCCATACGCGGTATTTT. The genes are TRBV7-9 and TRBJ2-3; D may correspond to TRBD1 or TRBD2 (5 bases each). This CDR3 comprises 13 residues. The germline V gene encodes CDR1 SEHNR and CDR2 FQNEAQ (reference sequence).

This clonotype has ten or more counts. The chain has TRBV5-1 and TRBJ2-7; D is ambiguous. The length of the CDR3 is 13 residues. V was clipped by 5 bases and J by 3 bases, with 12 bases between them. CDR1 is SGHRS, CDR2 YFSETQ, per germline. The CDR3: CASSLYSDYEQYF. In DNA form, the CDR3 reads TGCGCCAGCAGTCTTTACTCAGACTACGAGCAGTACTTC.

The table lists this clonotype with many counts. CDR3 DNA: TGCGCCAGCAGCTTGGAAAACAGGGCGCTATCCGAAGCTTTCTTT. It encodes CASSLENRALSEAFF. The genes are TRBV5-1 and TRBJ1-1; a weak D match, TRBD1 (6 bases). The CDR3 covers 15 residues. Germline assignment: CDR1 SGHRS and CDR2 YFSETQ. Trimming took 0 bases from V and 8 from J, leaving 17 bases between them.

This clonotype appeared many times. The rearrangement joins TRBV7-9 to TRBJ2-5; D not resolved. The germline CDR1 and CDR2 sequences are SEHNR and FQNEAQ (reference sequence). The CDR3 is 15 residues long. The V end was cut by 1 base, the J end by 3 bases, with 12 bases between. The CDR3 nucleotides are TGTGCCAGCAGCTTAGGCAGGTTTTCCGAAGAGACCCAGTACTTC. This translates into CASSLGRFSEETQYF.

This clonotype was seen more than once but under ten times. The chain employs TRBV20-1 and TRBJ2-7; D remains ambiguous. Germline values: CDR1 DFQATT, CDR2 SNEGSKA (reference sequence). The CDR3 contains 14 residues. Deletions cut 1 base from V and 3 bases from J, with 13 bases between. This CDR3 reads CSARVGQVYYEQYF. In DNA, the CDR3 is TGCAGTGCTAGAGTAGGGCAGGTCTACTACGAGCAGTACTTC.

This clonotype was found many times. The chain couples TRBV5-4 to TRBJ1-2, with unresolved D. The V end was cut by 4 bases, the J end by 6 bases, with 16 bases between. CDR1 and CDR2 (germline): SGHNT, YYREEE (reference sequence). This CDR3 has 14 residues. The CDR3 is CASSPEAGWDGYTF. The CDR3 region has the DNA TGTGCCAGCAGCCCGGAGGCGGGGTGGGATGGCTACACCTTC.

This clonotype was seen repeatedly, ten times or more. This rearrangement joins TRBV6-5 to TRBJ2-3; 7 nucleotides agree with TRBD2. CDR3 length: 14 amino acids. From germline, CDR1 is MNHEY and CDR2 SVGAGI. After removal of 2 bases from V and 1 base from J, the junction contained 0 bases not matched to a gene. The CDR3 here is CASSYAGGTDTQYF. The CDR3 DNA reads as TGTGCCAGCAGTTACGCGGGGGGCACAGATACGCAGTATTTT.

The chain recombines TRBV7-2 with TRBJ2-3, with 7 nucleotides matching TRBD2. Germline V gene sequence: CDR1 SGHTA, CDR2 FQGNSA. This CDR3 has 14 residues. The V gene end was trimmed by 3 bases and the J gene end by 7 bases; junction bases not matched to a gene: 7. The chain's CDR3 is CASSFQRGPYTQYF. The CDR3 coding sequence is TGTGCCAGCAGCTTCCAGCGGGGCCCTTATACGCAGTATTTT.

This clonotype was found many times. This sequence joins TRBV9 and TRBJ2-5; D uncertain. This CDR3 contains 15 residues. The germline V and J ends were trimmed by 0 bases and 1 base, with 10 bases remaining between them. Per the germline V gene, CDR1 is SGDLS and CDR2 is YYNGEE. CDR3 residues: CASSVGASLQETQYF. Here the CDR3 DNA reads TGTGCCAGCAGCGTAGGCGCCAGCCTCCAAGAGACCCAGTACTTC.

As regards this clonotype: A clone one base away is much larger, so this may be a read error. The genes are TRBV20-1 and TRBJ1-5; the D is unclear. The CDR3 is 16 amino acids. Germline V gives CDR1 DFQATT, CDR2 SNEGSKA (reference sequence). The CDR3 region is CSARDREGYSNQRQHF. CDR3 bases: TGCAGTGCTAGAGATAGAGAGGGCTATAGCAATCAGCGCCAGCATTTT.

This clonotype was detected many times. CDR3 coding DNA: TGTGCCAGCAGCCAAGAACCCAGCGGGAGGTCCTACGAGCAGTACTTC. Translation gives CASSQEPSGRSYEQYF. The V and J genes are TRBV3-1 and TRBJ2-7; 9 bases match TRBD2. This CDR3 is built from 16 residues. The trim removed 0 bases at V and 1 base at J, leaving 4 bases unmatched. CDR1 is LGHDT and CDR2 is YNNKEL in the germline V gene (reference sequence).

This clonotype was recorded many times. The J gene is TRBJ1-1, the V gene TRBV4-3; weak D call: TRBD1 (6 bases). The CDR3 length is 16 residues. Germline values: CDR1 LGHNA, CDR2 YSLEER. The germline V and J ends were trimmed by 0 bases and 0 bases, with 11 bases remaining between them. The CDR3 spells CASSQDLWDMNTEAFF. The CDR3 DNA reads TGCGCCAGCAGCCAAGATCTGTGGGACATGAACACTGAAGCTTTCTTT.

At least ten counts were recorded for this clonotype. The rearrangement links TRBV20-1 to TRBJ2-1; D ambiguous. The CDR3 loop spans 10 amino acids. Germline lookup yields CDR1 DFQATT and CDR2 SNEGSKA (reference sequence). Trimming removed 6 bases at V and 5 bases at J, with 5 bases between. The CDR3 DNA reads TGCAGTGCCCTCGACAATGAGCAGTTCTTC. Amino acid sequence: CSALDNEQFF.

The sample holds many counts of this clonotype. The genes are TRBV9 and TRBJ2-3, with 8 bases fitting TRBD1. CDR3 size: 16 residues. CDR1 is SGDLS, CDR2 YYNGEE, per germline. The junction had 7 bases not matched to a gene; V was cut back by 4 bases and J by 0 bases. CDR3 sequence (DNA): TGTGCCAGCAGCCCAAGGACAGGGTCTAGCACAGATACGCAGTATTTT. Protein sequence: CASSPRTGSSTDTQYF.